What follows are 5 T cell receptor beta chains derived from one specimen sequenced in a study of CD8 T cells in ankylosing spondylitis. Findings and limits, study-wide: Seven to nine highly homologous variants formed a TCR beta motif that appeared characteristic of ankylosing spondylitis blood.

What these receptors recognize is not known. TCRdb reanalysed the 5' RACE reads using MiXCR and keeps one entry per CDR3 protein. The sample has around 94,000 distinct CDR3 sequences; roughly 8.8% are singletons. Sequencing input: blood, either unsorted or a sorted T cell fraction (not recorded which). These TCRs come from a male donor with ankylosing spondylitis.

The chain couples TRBV5-1 to TRBJ2-5; TRBD2 might be the D (5 bases). The CDR3 has 14 amino acids. Germline CDR1 reads SGHRS; CDR2 reads YFSETQ. V lost 0 bases and J lost 5, with 11 bases in between. Here the CDR3 reads CASSLGERAETQYF. The CDR3 DNA reads TGCGCCAGCAGCTTGGGGGAGAGGGCTGAGACCCAGTACTTC.

The DNA for the CDR3 is TGCGCCAGCAGCTGGACAGGGGGGGTCCAAGAGACCCAGTACTTC. Protein sequence: CASSWTGGVQETQYF. The V call is TRBV5-1, the J call TRBJ2-5; 10 positions match TRBD1. Germline CDR1 reads SGHRS; CDR2 reads YFSETQ. This CDR3 has 15 amino acids. V gave up 3 bases and J gave up 1 base; unmatched junction bases: 3.

This clonotype was counted only a few times. The chain recombines TRBV11-2 with TRBJ2-4, with D perhaps given as TRBD1 or TRBD2 (5 bases each). The V end lost 3 bases, the J end lost 6 bases, and 12 bases lay between the germline ends. Germline CDR1 and CDR2: SGHAT and FQNNGV. This CDR3 is built from 14 residues. CDR3 protein: CASSLSPGGNIQYF. The CDR3 DNA follows: TGTGCCAGCAGCTTGAGCCCTGGGGGAAACATTCAGTACTTC.

V usage is TRBV20-1 and J usage is TRBJ2-5; 9 bases are a match to TRBD2. CDR1 and CDR2 (germline): DFQATT, SNEGSKA (reference sequence). With V trimmed by 6 bases and J by 1 base, 6 bases remained unmatched. The CDR3 length is 14 residues. The CDR3: CSAGAGGIQETQYF. CDR3 DNA: TGCAGTGCCGGAGCGGGAGGAATCCAAGAGACCCAGTACTTC.

This clonotype was seen many times. The chain has TRBV24-1 and TRBJ2-1; perhaps TRBD2 as D (6 bases). CDR3 length: 15 residues. The V and J ends lost 1 base and 2 bases respectively, with 8 bases between them. Germline CDR1 KGHDR, CDR2 SFDVKD. The DNA of the CDR3 is TGTGCCACCAGTGATTTTGCTAGCGCCTACAATGAGCAGTTCTTC. Amino acids: CATSDFASAYNEQFF.